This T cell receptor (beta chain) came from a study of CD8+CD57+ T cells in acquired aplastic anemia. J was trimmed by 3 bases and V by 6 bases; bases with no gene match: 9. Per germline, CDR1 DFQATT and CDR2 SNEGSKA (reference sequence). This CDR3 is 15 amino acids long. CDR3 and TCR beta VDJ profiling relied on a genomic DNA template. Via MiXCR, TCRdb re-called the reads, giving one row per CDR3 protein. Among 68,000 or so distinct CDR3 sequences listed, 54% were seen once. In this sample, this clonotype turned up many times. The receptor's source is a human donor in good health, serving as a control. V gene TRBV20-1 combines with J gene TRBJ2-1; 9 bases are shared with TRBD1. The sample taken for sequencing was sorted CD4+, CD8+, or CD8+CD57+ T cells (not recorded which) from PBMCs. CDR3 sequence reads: CSATGQGFLYNEQFF. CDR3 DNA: TGCAGTGCCACGGGACAGGGCTTCCTCTACAATGAGCAGTTCTTC.